This T cell receptor (beta chain) was sequenced during a study of shared clonotypes between healthy human individuals. Clones were read by immunoSEQ multiplex PCR, and TCRdb kept only the in-frame ones, dropping some. Among about 1 million clones listed, around 76% were seen once. CDR1 and CDR2 from the germline V gene are ENHRY and SYGVKD. The trim removed 5 bases at V and 5 bases at J, leaving 28 bases unmatched. This CDR3 is 21 amino acids long. The sample comprised memory CD4+ T cells sorted from blood. The subset is: CD45RA-negative fraction. This clonotype was sampled from a man between 18 and 35 years old in good health. The chain joins TRBV10-3 to TRBJ1-1; 8 bases fit TRBD1. The CDR3 sequence: CAISTHGGQGAVSGGMTEAFF. In DNA form, the CDR3 reads TGTGCCATCAGTACACATGGGGGGCAGGGGGCGGTAAGTGGTGGAATGACTGAAGCTTTCTTT.